One sample yielded the 2 T cell receptor beta chains listed below, sequenced in a study of blood T cell repertoires in COVID-19. TCRdb keeps only in-frame clones here, not all; method: immunoSEQ multiplex PCR. This table holds tens of thousands of clones, 82% found once. The source material was peripheral blood. These receptors all come from a human donor in a cohort sampled during active COVID-19.

J is TRBJ2-1 and V is TRBV19; D is possibly TRBD2 (6 bases). The length of the CDR3 is 14 residues. Trimming pared 3 bases from V and 3 bases from J, leaving 9 bases between. Germline CDR1 LNHDA, CDR2 SQIVND (reference sequence). CDR3 nucleotides: TGTGCCAGTAGTATTCGGGGGAACTACAATGAGCAGTTCTTC. This sequence encodes CASSIRGNYNEQFF.

The chain links TRBV29-1 to TRBJ1-1; D possibly corresponds to TRBD1 (6 bases). Germline-derived CDR1 and CDR2 are SQVTM and ANQGSEA. Trimming took 6 bases from V and 10 from J, leaving 15 bases between them. CDR3 length: 11 residues. The CDR3 sequence is CSVHTGPGAFF. CDR3 bases: TGCAGCGTCCACACAGGGCCAGGAGCTTTCTTT.